This T cell receptor (beta chain) was sequenced in a study of T cells in localized non-small cell lung cancer. The V end lost 5 bases, the J end lost 8 bases, and 12 bases lay between the germline ends. Germline V gene data show CDR1 as SEHNR and CDR2 as FQNEAQ (reference sequence). There are 13 residues in the CDR3. Profiled with immunoSEQ multiplex PCR; TCRdb holds only in-frame clones, not every one. The sample yields about 22,000 clones, about four fifths seen once. The sequence came from a man aged 40-75 years with stage I lung adenocarcinoma. The chain uses TRBV7-9 and TRBJ1-4, with D uncertain. Sequencing used peripheral blood, obtained before any cancer treatment. DNA of the CDR3: TGTGCCAGCAGCCCCCCCTCAGTCGAAAAACTGTTTTTT. Its translation: CASSPPSVEKLFF. The complete variable domain, with remaining parts taken from reference TRBV7-9 and TRBJ1-4, reads DTGVSQNPRHKITKRGQNVTFRCDPISEHNRLYWYRQTLGQGPEFLTYFQNEAQLEKSRLLSDRFSAERPKGSFSTLEIQRTEQGDSAMYLCASSPPSVEKLFFGSGTQLSVL.